The 12 T cell receptor beta chains given below trace back to one sample, sequenced in a study of T cells in Graves' hyperthyroidism and ophthalmopathy. Using RNA transcripts as the source, TCR beta CDR3 regions were amplified. The HTBI primer set drove a first-round RT-PCR of the TCR CDR3. TCRdb reprocessed the multiplex PCR reads with MiXCR, giving one entry per CDR3 protein. The sample shows more than 550,000 distinct CDR3 sequences, approximately 15% of them seen only once. What was sequenced was blood. The receptors come from a man aged 50 or older with Graves' hyperthyroidism.

This clonotype was picked up a small number of times. The chain couples TRBV20-1 to TRBJ1-2; possible D gene TRBD1, 5 bases. There are 14 residues in the CDR3. Trimming took off 5 bases at V and 7 bases at J, with 20 bases between the two ends. Germline CDR1 DFQATT, CDR2 SNEGSKA (reference sequence). The CDR3 protein is CSAGPGTDARGYTF. The CDR3 coding sequence is TGCAGTGCTGGACCCGGGACGGACGCCCGTGGCTACACCTTC.

The chain couples TRBV18 to TRBJ1-2; 7 nucleotides agree with TRBD1. Trimming took 2 bases from V and 1 from J; bases not matched to a gene: 1. CDR3 length: 14 amino acids. Germline assignment: CDR1 KGHSH and CDR2 LQKENI. CDR3: CASSPGQDNYGYTF. The CDR3 DNA follows: TGTGCCAGCTCACCAGGACAGGATAACTATGGCTACACCTTC.

The chain joins TRBV3-1 to TRBJ2-4, with D hard to call. V lost 1 base to trimming and J lost 0 bases, with 7 bases between them. Germline lookup yields CDR1 LGHDT and CDR2 YNNKEL (reference sequence). This CDR3 has 15 residues. CDR3 DNA sequence: TGTGCCAGCAGCCAAGGTTCGACAGCCAAAAACATTCAGTACTTC. It yields the protein CASSQGSTAKNIQYF. The full variable domain, completed using reference TRBV3-1 and TRBJ2-4, is DTAVSQTPKYLVTQMGNDKSIKCEQNLGHDTMYWYKQDSKKFLKIMFSYNNKELIINETVPNRFSPKSPDKAHLNLHINSLELGDSAVYFCASSQGSTAKNIQYFGAGTRLSVL.

This chain connects TRBV25-1 to TRBJ2-5, with D possibly TRBD2 on 6 matching bases. CDR1 MGHDK and CDR2 SYGVNS come from the germline V gene. Deletions cut 9 bases from V and 4 bases from J, with 18 bases between. The CDR3 has 14 residues. CDR3 coding DNA: TGTGCCAGTCAAAGGCCGGGGGTACGAGAGACCCAGTACTTC. It encodes CASQRPGVRETQYF.

This clonotype was seen a few times. The CDR3 DNA reads as TGTGCCAGCAGTTTAGCGAACGAGGGGCGGATGAATAACAATCAGCCCCAGCATTTT. It specifies CASSLANEGRMNNNQPQHF. The chain is built from TRBV12-3 or TRBV12-4 and TRBJ1-5; possible D gene TRBD1, 5 bases. Between the trimmed V and J ends, which lost 0 bases and 3 bases, there was a span of 21 bases. This CDR3 is built from 19 residues.

V is TRBV10-1 and J is TRBJ2-5, with TRBD2 as a possible D gene (6 bases). CDR3 length: 14 amino acids. Trimming took 5 bases from V and 5 from J, leaving 15 bases between them. Germline V gene sequence: CDR1 WNHNN, CDR2 SYGVQD (reference sequence). This CDR3 is CASSPEAGRETQYF. CDR3 nucleotide sequence: TGCGCCAGCAGTCCAGAGGCAGGGAGGGAGACCCAGTACTTC.

This clonotype was detected many times. J is TRBJ2-5 and V is TRBV6-1; 9 bases are a match to TRBD2. Losses at the gene ends were 1 base for V and 3 bases for J; bases not matched to a gene: 3. The CDR3 covers 15 residues. Germline lookup yields CDR1 MNHNS and CDR2 SASEGT. The DNA for the CDR3 is TGTGCCAGCAGTGAAGGCGGGAGGGCCGAAGAGACCCAGTACTTC. It specifies CASSEGGRAEETQYF.

Notes on this clonotype: A read error may explain this, as a much larger clone is one base away. This chain uses TRBV6-5 with TRBJ2-7; TRBD1 matches 7 bases. This CDR3 has 14 residues. Unmatched junction bases numbered 5, after V lost 2 bases and J lost 4 bases. Germline V gene lookup returns CDR1 MNHEY and CDR2 SVGAGI. The CDR3 DNA is TGTGCCAGCAGTTACGGGACAGAGAGGTACGAGCAGTACTTC. The encoded protein is CASSYGTERYEQYF.

The chain couples TRBV6-1 to TRBJ1-5; D is unresolved. Looked up from germline, CDR1 is MNHNS and CDR2 is SASEGT. Between the trimmed V and J ends, which lost 4 bases and 0 bases, there was a span of 7 bases. The CDR3 is 14 amino acids. In DNA, the CDR3 is TGTGCCAGCAGTGTACTCACTAGCAATCAGCCCCAGCATTTT. Encoded protein: CASSVLTSNQPQHF.

There are many counts of this clonotype. The V call is TRBV28, the J call TRBJ2-7; D is undetermined. This CDR3 has 10 amino acids. Per germline, CDR1 MDHEN and CDR2 SYDVKM. V was shortened by 5 bases and J by 5 bases, with 4 bases between the two germline ends. This CDR3 reads CASSLHEQYF. CDR3 DNA: TGTGCCAGCAGTCTCCACGAGCAGTACTTC.

This chain connects TRBV29-1 to TRBJ2-3; D gene unclear. CDR1 and CDR2 from the germline V gene are SQVTM and ANQGSEA. There are 13 residues in the CDR3. Trimming took off 4 bases at V and 4 bases at J, with 12 bases between the two ends. The CDR3 DNA follows: TGCAGCGTTGTGGGCAGGATAGCAGATACGCAGTATTTT. This codes for CSVVGRIADTQYF.

The chain has TRBV2 and TRBJ2-1; 8 bases match TRBD2. CDR3 length: 16 residues. From germline, CDR1 is SNHLY and CDR2 FYNNEI. Trimming cost V 6 bases and J 4 bases; bases outside gene matches: 11. CDR3 region: CASSPRVAGLYNEQFF. Written as DNA, the CDR3 is TGTGCCAGCAGCCCCCGGGTAGCGGGACTGTACAATGAGCAGTTCTTC.